A selection of T cell receptor beta chains follows, all from one sample in a study of CD8 T cells in ankylosing spondylitis. TCRdb passed the 5' RACE reads through MiXCR, listing each CDR3 protein once. This sample carries roughly 490,000 distinct CDR3 sequences, about 5.2% of them seen once, and the ten largest clones take approximately 4%. Sequenced sample: blood, either unsorted or a sorted T cell fraction (not recorded which). The receptors stem from a male donor with ankylosing spondylitis. Both conserved end residues are part of each CDR3. The order of the fields is D gene, clone size, J gene, V gene, CDR3 DNA, CDR3 protein. A D gene is named only where the DNA matches it firmly. Some rows mark clone size as missing; the rest say once, few, many or name a class of expanded clone.

-	many	TRBJ2-7	TRBV20-1	TGCAGTGCTAGTCCAGAGATAGGAAACGAGCAGTACTTC	CSASPEIGNEQYF
-	few	TRBJ1-2	TRBV3-1	TGTGCCAGCAGCCAATCCGAAGCCCAATCTAGAGGCTACACCTTC	CASSQSEAQSRGYTF
-	many	TRBJ2-3	TRBV11-1	TGTGCCAGCAGCCTATGGGCAGCGGACACAGATACGCAGTATTTT	CASSLWAADTDTQYF
TRBD1	many	TRBJ2-3	TRBV5-1	TGCGCCAGCAGCAAGGGGACAGCGAAGAATTTT	CASSKGTAKNF
-	many	TRBJ1-1	TRBV6-1	TGTGCCAGCAAATCGTCTCTCGGGAATATGAACACTGAAGCTTTCTTT	CASKSSLGNMNTEAFF
-	-	TRBJ2-3	TRBV12-3/TRBV12-4	TGTGCCAGCAGTTTCAGGCAGCCCACAGATACGCAGTATTTT	CASSFRQPTDTQYF
TRBD1	many	TRBJ2-7	TRBV4-2	TGTGCCAGCAGCCAGGGACAGACCTCCTACGAGCAGTACTTC	CASSQGQTSYEQYF
TRBD1	few	TRBJ1-2	TRBV10-3	TGTGCCATCAGTGGGGTCCCGGGACAGAACTATGGCTACACCTTC	CAISGVPGQNYGYTF
-	many	TRBJ1-2	TRBV7-9	TGTGCCAGCAGCTTAGCGGACGACCGAAACTATGGCTACACCTTC	CASSLADDRNYGYTF
TRBD1	many	TRBJ2-7	TRBV28	TGTGCCAGCAGTTGGGGACAGTACGAGCAGTACTTC	CASSWGQYEQYF
-	many	TRBJ2-1	TRBV9	TGTGCCAGCAGCGTATCCAAAACCTCCTACAATGAGCAGTTCTTC	CASSVSKTSYNEQFF
-	many	TRBJ1-4	TRBV7-9	TGTGCCAGCAGCTCGTCAGGCGGGAGACTGTTTTTT	CASSSSGGRLFF
TRBD2	many	TRBJ2-1	TRBV28	TGTGCCAGCAGCCTTAGCGGGGGTAACTACAATGAGCAGTTCTTC	CASSLSGGNYNEQFF
-	many	TRBJ1-4	TRBV7-9	TGTGCCAGTTCGTCACAGGCGAATGAAAAACTGTTTTTT	CASSSQANEKLFF
-	many	TRBJ1-6	TRBV5-1	TGCGCCAGCAGCCTCGGACCGCTCGAAGATAATTCACCCCTCCACTTT	CASSLGPLEDNSPLHF
-	many	TRBJ1-5	TRBV7-2	TGTGCCAGCAGCTTATGGCCGTCCGGATCGGCCCAGCCCCAGCATTTT	CASSLWPSGSAQPQHF
-	many	TRBJ2-1	TRBV28	TGTGCCAGCTGGGACTGGGAGGATGAGCAGTTCTTC	CASWDWEDEQFF
-	-	TRBJ2-1	TRBV20-1	TGCAGTGCTGCAACTGGCGGGGATGAGCAGTTCTTC	CSAATGGDEQFF
TRBD1	many	TRBJ2-1	TRBV6-6	TGTGCCAGCAGTCGACAGGGCAATGAGCAGTTCTTC	CASSRQGNEQFF
TRBD1	many	TRBJ2-7	TRBV29-1	TGCAGCGTCCTCGGACAGGGCGACGAGCAGTACTTC	CSVLGQGDEQYF
TRBD1	many	TRBJ2-7	TRBV7-9	TGTGCCAGCAGCTCCCGGGACAGTGGTTACGAGCAGTACTTC	CASSSRDSGYEQYF
-	many	TRBJ2-1	TRBV20-1	TGCAGTGCTGACCGATCAGGGTATCACCTCAATGAGCAGTTCTTC	CSADRSGYHLNEQFF
-	few	TRBJ2-3	TRBV6-1	TGTGCCAGCAGTGTAGGACCTCGTTCGGGGGATACGCAGTATTTT	CASSVGPRSGDTQYF
-	many	TRBJ1-5	TRBV20-1	TGCAGTGCTAGTTATCGCAGCAATCAGCCCCAGCATTTT	CSASYRSNQPQHF
-	many	TRBJ2-1	TRBV5-1	TGCGCCAGCAGCTTACAGGGAATCGGCTACAATGAGCAGTTCTTC	CASSLQGIGYNEQFF
-	many	TRBJ2-2	TRBV27	TGTGCCAGCAGTCTCCGAACCGGGGAGCTGTTTTTT	CASSLRTGELFF
-	-	TRBJ2-5	TRBV29-1	TGCAGCGCGGGGTTACTAGCTCAAGAGACCCAGTACTTC	CSAGLLAQETQYF
-	many	TRBJ2-2	TRBV5-1	TGCGCCAGCAGCTTGGCCACGGCAACCACCGGGGAGCTGTTTTTT	CASSLATATTGELFF
-	many	TRBJ1-2	TRBV7-2	TGTGCCAGCAGCTTAGCCCCAGGGAAATCGTGGTACACCTTC	CASSLAPGKSWYTF
-	many	TRBJ2-7	TRBV9	TGTGCCAGCAGCGTAGAACAGTGGCCTTCTACTGAGCAGTACTTC	CASSVEQWPSTEQYF
TRBD1	many	TRBJ1-2	TRBV7-2	TGTGCCAGCAGCTTCGGACAGGGGGCGTATGGCTACACCTTC	CASSFGQGAYGYTF
-	many	TRBJ1-5	TRBV5-1	TGCGCCAGCAGCCCAGATCACTGGCGTCAGCCCCAGCATTTT	CASSPDHWRQPQHF
-	many	TRBJ2-1	TRBV12-3/TRBV12-4	TGTGCCAGCAGTGGCTTCGAGGGGGTCACCTACAATGAGCAGTTCTTC	CASSGFEGVTYNEQFF
-	many	TRBJ2-2	TRBV5-1	TGCGCCAGCAGCTTGGGGCCGGCGTTCGCGAACACCGGGGAGCTGTTTTTT	CASSLGPAFANTGELFF
-	-	TRBJ1-5	TRBV28	TGTGCCAGCAGTCCGGGGACCTCCGGAATATATCAGCCCCAGCATTTT	CASSPGTSGIYQPQHF
-	few	TRBJ2-7	TRBV12-3/TRBV12-4	TGTGCCAGCACCAGAGATTGGAGGGTTTACGAGCAGTACTTC	CASTRDWRVYEQYF
TRBD1	many	TRBJ1-1	TRBV7-9	TGTGCCAGCAGACCGGGGACAGGGAGCGGTGAAGCTTTCTTT	CASRPGTGSGEAFF
-	many	TRBJ2-1	TRBV5-1	TGCGCCAGCAGCCCCGAGTGGGATTCTTTCCACAATGAGCAGTTCTTC	CASSPEWDSFHNEQFF
-	many	TRBJ1-6	TRBV20-1	TGCAGTGCTACCCTGGCTGGGAGTTCACCCCTCCACTTT	CSATLAGSSPLHF
-	few	TRBJ2-5	TRBV5-1	TGCGCCAGCAGCTTGGAACTCAGTCAAGAGACCCAGTACTTC	CASSLELSQETQYF
-	many	TRBJ2-7	TRBV15	TGTGCCACCAGCAGAGATCAGGGCGACGAGCAGTACTTC	CATSRDQGDEQYF
-	many	TRBJ1-4	TRBV6-1	TGTGCCAGCAGACTGCGTGGAGCCGCAACTAATGAAAAACTGTTTTTT	CASRLRGAATNEKLFF
-	-	TRBJ2-3	TRBV12-3/TRBV12-4	TGTGCCAGCAGTTTAGGGACGGGAAACAGAGATACGCAGTATTTT	CASSLGTGNRDTQYF
TRBD1	many	TRBJ1-1	TRBV20-1	TGCAGTGCGGGAACAGGGGGCAGGCGAGCTTTCTTT	CSAGTGGRRAFF
-	-	TRBJ2-1	TRBV7-2	TGTGCCAGCAGCTTAGGGTTTCTTTACAATGAGCAGTTCTTC	CASSLGFLYNEQFF
-	many	TRBJ1-4	TRBV11-2	TGTGCCAGCAGCCTACGCTTCAGGGCTAATGAAAAACTGTTTTTT	CASSLRFRANEKLFF
TRBD1	many	TRBJ2-1	TRBV18	TGTGCCAGCTCACGATTGGGACAGGGGTCCTACAATGAGCAGTTCTTC	CASSRLGQGSYNEQFF
TRBD2	many	TRBJ2-3	TRBV28	TGTGCCAGCAGTCCTAGGAAGAGCGGGAGGGGCACAGATACGCAGTATTTT	CASSPRKSGRGTDTQYF